These 29 T cell receptor beta chains came from one sample sequenced in a study of OX40 agonist ivuxolimab in advanced cancers. Receptor amplification or capture employed the immunoSEQ multiplex PCR assay. TCRdb provides this immuneACCESS table in a form limited to in-frame rearrangements. Some clones are lacking; in checked studies, under half of them reflect an unresolved V gene, and why the rest are absent is not known. The sample yields about 50,000 clones; roughly 90% were counted once. The ten largest clones represent about 3.8% of the sample. The source was CD4+ or CD8+ T cells sorted from blood, collected in a trial of the OX40 agonist ivuxolimab. These receptor sequences come from an adult with an advanced solid tumor such as melanoma, head and neck, liver or kidney cancer.

This chain connects TRBV7-9 to TRBJ1-3; tentatively, D is TRBD1 (6 bases). Germline V lookup: CDR1 SEHNR, CDR2 FQNEAQ (reference sequence). The ends were cut back, 5 bases at V and 4 bases at J, with 15 bases in the middle. This CDR3 has 15 residues. The CDR3 region is CASSAPTGTGNTIYF. CDR3 DNA sequence: TGTGCCAGCAGCGCACCTACAGGGACAGGAAACACCATATATTTT.

This clone qualifies as medium-sized. The chain recombines TRBV9 with TRBJ1-4; D unclear. The V and J ends lost 0 bases and 6 bases respectively, with 12 bases between them. CDR1 is SGDLS, CDR2 YYNGEE, per germline. The CDR3 contains 15 residues. CDR3: CASSVVGRPDEKLFF. The CDR3, as DNA: TGTGCCAGCAGCGTAGTGGGCCGGCCGGATGAAAAACTGTTTTTT.

V and J are TRBV10-3 and TRBJ2-4; TRBD2 might be the D (5 bases). Germline values: CDR1 ENHRY, CDR2 SYGVKD. The CDR3 consists of 15 residues. Trimming left V 8 bases short and J 5 bases short, with 19 bases between. The CDR3 DNA follows: TGTGCCATCCCTCAGATAGCGCAGGCGGAAAACATTCAGTACTTC. Amino acids: CAIPQIAQAENIQYF.

The V gene is TRBV5-4, the J gene TRBJ2-2, with TRBD1 as a possible D gene (6 bases). V was shortened by 3 bases and J by 4 bases, with 16 bases between the two germline ends. Germline CDR1 reads SGHNT; CDR2 reads YYREEE (reference sequence). This CDR3 has 16 residues. In DNA, the CDR3 is TGTGCCAGCAGCTCTACGGGACACGCGGCCACCGGGGAGCTGTTTTTT. This codes for CASSSTGHAATGELFF.

The rearrangement uses TRBV19 and TRBJ2-3; tentatively, D is TRBD1 or TRBD2 (5 bases each). The CDR3 has 13 residues. Looked up from germline, CDR1 is LNHDA and CDR2 is SQIVND (reference sequence). Trimming shortened V by 8 bases and J by 1 base, and 10 bases separated the two germline ends. CDR3 sequence: CASRRGGTDTQYF. CDR3 coding DNA: TGTGCCAGTCGCCGAGGGGGCACAGATACGCAGTATTTT.

This clone has a handful of counts. The chain links TRBV30 to TRBJ2-7; 9 bases map to TRBD1. Germline V gives CDR1 GTSNPN, CDR2 SVGIG (reference sequence). Trimming removed 1 base from V and 3 bases from J; junction bases left unmatched: 1. CDR3 size: 13 residues. CDR3 region: CAWSAGQGYEQYF. CDR3 in DNA: TGTGCCTGGAGTGCGGGACAGGGCTACGAGCAGTACTTC.

The CDR3 nucleotides read TGTGCCAGCACTTCACCCGGGACCAATGCCGGGGTCACTGAAGCTTTCTTT. Its translation is CASTSPGTNAGVTEAFF. This rearrangement joins TRBV27 to TRBJ1-1; a weak D match, TRBD1 (5 bases). The germline V gene encodes CDR1 MNHEY and CDR2 SMNVEV (reference sequence). V was clipped by 7 bases and J by 4 bases, with 25 bases between them. The CDR3 contains 17 residues.

This clone appeared once. The rearrangement links TRBV5-1 to TRBJ1-1; D unclear. Germline V CDR1 and CDR2: SGHRS, YFSETQ. CDR3 size: 14 residues. V was trimmed by 1 base and J by 5 bases, leaving 12 bases between them. CDR3 coding DNA: TGCGCCAGCAGCTTGAATGGGGAGGAGACTGAAGCTTTCTTT. This encodes CASSLNGEETEAFF.

This chain links TRBV11-3 with TRBJ2-1; TRBD1 might be the D (6 bases). Germline V gives CDR1 SGHNT, CDR2 YENEEA. This CDR3 is 12 amino acids long. V was shortened by 6 bases and J by 9 bases, with 12 bases between the two germline ends. CDR3 loop: CASRQGRGEQFF. CDR3 nucleotide sequence: TGTGCCAGCAGACAGGGTCGGGGTGAGCAGTTCTTC.

The V gene is TRBV2, the J gene TRBJ2-1, with 8 positions matching TRBD2. Trimming at V came to 2 bases and at J to 7 bases, leaving 7 bases not matched to a gene. CDR1 and CDR2 from the germline V gene are SNHLY and FYNNEI. There are 15 residues in the CDR3. CDR3 in DNA: TGTGCCAGCAGTGAAAGGGGCGGGAGGTGGAATGAGCAGTTCTTC. It is translated as CASSERGGRWNEQFF.

This clone was recorded once. The chain employs TRBV6-1 and TRBJ1-1, with D possibly TRBD1 on 5 matching bases. Trimming removed 8 bases at V and 2 bases at J, with 12 bases between. CDR3 length: 13 residues. The germline gives CDR1 MNHNS, CDR2 SASEGT. This chain's CDR3 is CASRRGLNTEAFF. Written as DNA, the CDR3 is TGTGCCAGCCGCCGGGGCCTCAACACTGAAGCTTTCTTT.

V gene TRBV6-1 combines with J gene TRBJ2-7, with 7 bases fitting TRBD1. The length of the CDR3 is 13 residues. V shed 6 bases, J shed 3 bases, and the junction held 5 bases outside the gene matches. Germline V gene sequence: CDR1 MNHNS, CDR2 SASEGT. Here the CDR3 DNA reads TGTGCCAGCAGAGGGACAGTAGGCTACGAGCAGTACTTC. Protein product: CASRGTVGYEQYF.

The chain joins TRBV6-1 to TRBJ1-2; a weak D match, TRBD1 (5 bases). V was trimmed by 7 bases and J by 5 bases, leaving 11 bases between them. The CDR3 covers 12 residues. Germline-derived CDR1 and CDR2 are MNHNS and SASEGT. CDR3 loop: CASKKTVYGYTF. In DNA form, the CDR3 reads TGTGCCAGCAAAAAGACAGTATATGGCTACACCTTC.

The V gene is TRBV29-1, the J gene TRBJ2-7, with D tentatively TRBD1 (6 bases). Germline CDR1 and CDR2: SQVTM and ANQGSEA. Deletions cut 5 bases from V and 6 bases from J, with 23 bases between. This CDR3 spans 15 amino acids. The CDR3 bases are TGCAGCGTTCCCGGACAGTCACGTAATGCGGGCGAGCAGTACTTC. This translates into CSVPGQSRNAGEQYF.

The chain recombines TRBV7-9 with TRBJ2-7; possibly TRBD2 for D (7 bases). The CDR3 covers 15 residues. CDR1 and CDR2 from the germline V gene are SEHNR and FQNEAQ (reference sequence). V was pared by 8 bases and J by 0 bases, with 17 bases between. The CDR3 region is CASAGASGFSYEQYF. The CDR3 region has the DNA TGTGCCAGCGCAGGGGCTAGCGGATTCTCCTACGAGCAGTACTTC.

This clone was detected once. The rearrangement uses TRBV18 and TRBJ2-5; 10 positions match TRBD2. Unmatched junction bases numbered 3, after V lost 0 bases and J lost 5 bases. The germline V gene encodes CDR1 KGHSH and CDR2 LQKENI. The CDR3 length is 15 residues. DNA for the CDR3: TGTGCCAGCTCACCACCCGCTAGCGGGGGTGAGACCCAGTACTTC. Amino acid sequence: CASSPPASGGETQYF.

This chain joins TRBV4-2 and TRBJ1-1; D is uncertain. The CDR3 covers 15 residues. The V end was cut by 1 base, the J end by 5 bases, with 14 bases between. Germline V gives CDR1 LGHNA, CDR2 YNFKEQ. CDR3 nucleotide sequence: TGTGCCAGCAGCCAAGTGGTCGGAACGAATACTGAAGCTTTCTTT. Translated, it gives CASSQVVGTNTEAFF.

V gene TRBV11-3 combines with J gene TRBJ2-3; 9 nucleotides match TRBD2. The J segment lost 2 bases and the V segment lost 1 base, leaving 1 base of the junction unmatched. CDR3 length: 15 residues. Germline V gene data show CDR1 as SGHNT and CDR2 as YENEEA. This CDR3 reads CASSLGGGATDTQYF. As DNA, the CDR3 is TGTGCCAGCAGCTTAGGCGGGGGGGCCACAGATACGCAGTATTTT.

J is TRBJ2-1 and V is TRBV29-1; D is perhaps TRBD2 (5 bases). The CDR3 sequence is 14 residues long. V was shortened by 4 bases and J by 4 bases, with 14 bases between the two germline ends. CDR1 SQVTM and CDR2 ANQGSEA come from the germline V gene. CDR3 residues: CSVGASGRYNEQFF. Written as DNA, the CDR3 is TGCAGCGTTGGTGCCAGCGGTCGATACAATGAGCAGTTCTTC.

This clone was counted between two and nine times. The V gene is TRBV6-4, the J gene TRBJ2-3, with 11 bases identical to TRBD1. With V trimmed by 2 bases and J by 3 bases, 4 bases remained unmatched. The CDR3 contains 16 residues. Germline-derived CDR1 and CDR2 are MRHNA and SNTAGT. The CDR3 DNA sequence: TGTGCCAGCAGTGACCGGACAGGGGGCGGGACAGATACGCAGTATTTT. As protein: CASSDRTGGGTDTQYF.

The chain recombines TRBV28 with TRBJ1-1; unclear D gene. The CDR3 extends over 14 amino acids. CDR1 MDHEN and CDR2 SYDVKM come from the germline V gene. Trimming took 8 bases from V and 4 from J, leaving 17 bases between them. The CDR3 coding sequence is TGTGCCAGCCGCCCAGGAGTTCGGTCCACTGAAGCTTTCTTT. It yields the protein CASRPGVRSTEAFF.

A note on this clone: Its ends do not fully match the called genes, so a read error is possible. The rearrangement links TRBV18 to TRBJ1-1; no definite D call. The CDR3 runs to 12 residues. Germline-derived CDR1 and CDR2 are KGHSH and LQKENI. For the CDR3, the DNA is TGTGCCAGCTCACCAGGGCCGGGAACTCAACTTTTT. Residues: CASSPGPGTQLF.

As DNA, the CDR3 is TGTGCCAGCAGCTTGGTGTGGGACGAGAGCGGGAGGGCCTACGAGCAGTACTTC. This codes for CASSLVWDESGRAYEQYF. This chain joins TRBV5-4 and TRBJ2-7; 10 bases are shared with TRBD2. This CDR3 spans 18 amino acids. V shed 0 bases, J shed 2 bases, and the junction held 11 bases outside the gene matches. Looked up from germline, CDR1 is SGHNT and CDR2 is YYREEE (reference sequence).

V is TRBV28 and J is TRBJ1-2, with a possible D match to TRBD1 (5 bases). Germline loops: CDR1 MDHEN, CDR2 SYDVKM. This CDR3 spans 14 amino acids. Deletions cut 3 bases from V and 2 bases from J, with 10 bases between. The CDR3 here is CASSLRGANYGYTF. Written as DNA, the CDR3 is TGTGCCAGCAGTTTGAGAGGGGCGAACTATGGCTACACCTTC.

The chain employs TRBV5-1 and TRBJ2-3; D unresolved. The germline gives CDR1 SGHRS, CDR2 YFSETQ. This CDR3 contains 13 residues. Trimming cost V 1 base and J 1 base, with 4 bases left between them. Here the CDR3 DNA reads TGCGCCAGCAGCTTGAGTGGCACAGATACGCAGTATTTT. Amino acid sequence: CASSLSGTDTQYF. The full variable domain, completed using reference TRBV5-1 and TRBJ2-3, is KAGVTQTPRYLIKTRGQQVTLSCSPISGHRSVSWYQQTPGQGLQFLFEYFSETQRNKGNFPGRFSGRQFSNSRSEMNVSTLELGDSALYLCASSLSGTDTQYFGPGTRLTVL.

This chain connects TRBV21-1 to TRBJ1-3. TRBV21-1 is a pseudogene. The CDR3 runs to 16 residues. The CDR3 nucleotides are TGTGCCAGCAGCAACTTACTATTCTTCTCTGGAAACACCATATATTTT. This codes for CASSNLLFFSGNTIYF.

The chain joins TRBV30 to TRBJ1-2; D not resolved. V lost 5 bases and J lost 5, with 15 bases in between. The V gene's germline CDR1 is GTSNPN and CDR2 SVGIG (reference sequence). The CDR3 length is 13 residues. The CDR3 loop is CAWGGRRVYGYTF. CDR3 DNA sequence: TGTGCCTGGGGCGGCCGGCGGGTTTATGGCTACACCTTC.

The V gene is TRBV7-3, the J gene TRBJ2-1; 7 positions agree with TRBD2. The CDR3 covers 16 residues. Looked up from germline, CDR1 is SGHTA and CDR2 is FQGTGA. Trimming at V came to 5 bases and at J to 9 bases, leaving 16 bases not matched to a gene. CDR3 sequence: CASSPGAGMGAGEQFF. The CDR3 region has the DNA TGTGCCAGCAGCCCCGGAGCGGGAATGGGCGCTGGTGAGCAGTTCTTC.

This clone showed up just a few times. V usage is TRBV5-4 and J usage is TRBJ2-1; D remains ambiguous. This CDR3 has 13 residues. With 0 bases removed from V and 5 bases from J, the gap between germline ends came to 6 bases. Germline lookup yields CDR1 SGHNT and CDR2 YYREEE (reference sequence). The CDR3 coding sequence is TGTGCCAGCAGCTTGGATTCGAACAATGAGCAGTTCTTC. Translated, it gives CASSLDSNNEQFF.